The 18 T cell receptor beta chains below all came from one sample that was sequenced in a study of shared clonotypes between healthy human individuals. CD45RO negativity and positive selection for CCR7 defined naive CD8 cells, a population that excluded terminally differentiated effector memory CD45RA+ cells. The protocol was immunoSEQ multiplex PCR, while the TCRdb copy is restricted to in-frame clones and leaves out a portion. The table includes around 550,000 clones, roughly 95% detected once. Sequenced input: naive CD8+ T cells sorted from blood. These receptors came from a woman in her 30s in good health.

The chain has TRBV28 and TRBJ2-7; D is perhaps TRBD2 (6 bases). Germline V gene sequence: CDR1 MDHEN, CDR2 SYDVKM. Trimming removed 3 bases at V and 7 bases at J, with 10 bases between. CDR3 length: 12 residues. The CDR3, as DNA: TGTGCCAGCAGTTTCGGGGCGGGAGAGCAGTACTTC. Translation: CASSFGAGEQYF.

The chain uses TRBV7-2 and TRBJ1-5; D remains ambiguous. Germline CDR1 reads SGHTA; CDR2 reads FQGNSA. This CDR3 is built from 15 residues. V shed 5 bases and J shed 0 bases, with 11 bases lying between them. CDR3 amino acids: CASSGGEYSNQPQHF. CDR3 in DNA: TGTGCCAGCAGCGGCGGGGAGTATAGCAATCAGCCCCAGCATTTT.

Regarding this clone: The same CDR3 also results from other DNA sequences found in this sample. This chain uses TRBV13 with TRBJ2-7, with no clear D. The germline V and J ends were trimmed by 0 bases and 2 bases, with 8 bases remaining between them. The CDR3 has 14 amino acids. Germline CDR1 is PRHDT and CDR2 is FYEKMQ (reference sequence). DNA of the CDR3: TGTGCCAGCAGCTTAGGCCGCAGAACCTACGAGCAGTACTTC. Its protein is CASSLGRRTYEQYF.

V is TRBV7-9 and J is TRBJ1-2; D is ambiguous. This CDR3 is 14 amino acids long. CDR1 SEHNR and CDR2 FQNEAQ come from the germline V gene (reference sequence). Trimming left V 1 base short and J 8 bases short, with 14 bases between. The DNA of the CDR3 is TGTGCCAGCAGCTTAGATTTGGGTCGTCGGGGCTACACCTTC. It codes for CASSLDLGRRGYTF.

CDR3 sequence reads: CASSETGLAGYNEQFF. The CDR3 region has the DNA TGTGCCAGCAGCGAAACGGGACTAGCGGGTTACAATGAGCAGTTCTTC. The genes are TRBV7-9 and TRBJ2-1; 12 bases are a match to TRBD2. Germline lookup yields CDR1 SEHNR and CDR2 FQNEAQ (reference sequence). This CDR3 region has 16 residues. With V trimmed by 5 bases and J by 4 bases, 6 bases remained unmatched.

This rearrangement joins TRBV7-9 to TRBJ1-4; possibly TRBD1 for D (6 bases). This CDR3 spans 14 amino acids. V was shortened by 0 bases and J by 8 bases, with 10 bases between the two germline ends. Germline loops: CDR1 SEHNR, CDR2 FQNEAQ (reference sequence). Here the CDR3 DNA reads TGTGCCAGCAGCTTAGCGCTCGGGGGCGAAAAACTGTTTTTT. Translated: CASSLALGGEKLFF.

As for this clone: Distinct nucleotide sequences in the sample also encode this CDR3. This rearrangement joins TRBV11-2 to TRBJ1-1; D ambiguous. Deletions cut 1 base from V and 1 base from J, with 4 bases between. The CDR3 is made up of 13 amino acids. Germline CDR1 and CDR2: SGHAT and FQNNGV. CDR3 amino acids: CASSLGENTEAFF. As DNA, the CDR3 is TGTGCCAGCAGCTTAGGGGAGAACACTGAAGCTTTCTTT.

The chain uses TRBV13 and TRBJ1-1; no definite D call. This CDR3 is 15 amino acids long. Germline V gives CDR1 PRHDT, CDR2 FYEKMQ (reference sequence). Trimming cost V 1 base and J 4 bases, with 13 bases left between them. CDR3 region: CASSLVVAGSTEAFF. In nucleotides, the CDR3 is TGTGCCAGCAGCTTAGTTGTTGCCGGTAGCACTGAAGCTTTCTTT.

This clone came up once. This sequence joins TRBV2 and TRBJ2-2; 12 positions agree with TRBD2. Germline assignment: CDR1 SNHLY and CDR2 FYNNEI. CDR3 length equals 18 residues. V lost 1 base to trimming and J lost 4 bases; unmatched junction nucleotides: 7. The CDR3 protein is CASSEGLAGGPGTGELFF. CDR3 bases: TGTGCCAGCAGTGAAGGGCTAGCGGGAGGGCCAGGCACCGGGGAGCTGTTTTTT.

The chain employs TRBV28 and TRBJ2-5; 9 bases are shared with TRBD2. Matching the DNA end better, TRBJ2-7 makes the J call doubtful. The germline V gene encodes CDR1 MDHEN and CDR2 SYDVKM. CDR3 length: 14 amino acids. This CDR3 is CASRWTSETYEQYF. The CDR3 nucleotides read TGTGCCAGCAGGTGGACTAGCGAAACCTACGAGCAGTACTTC.

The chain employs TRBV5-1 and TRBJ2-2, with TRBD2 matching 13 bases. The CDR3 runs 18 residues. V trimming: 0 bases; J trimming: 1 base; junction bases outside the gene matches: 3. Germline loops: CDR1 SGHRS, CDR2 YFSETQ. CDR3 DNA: TGCGCCAGCAGCTTGGTGGGACTAGCGGGACTGAACACCGGGGAGCTGTTTTTT. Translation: CASSLVGLAGLNTGELFF. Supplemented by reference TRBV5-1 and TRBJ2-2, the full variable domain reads KAGVTQTPRYLIKTRGQQVTLSCSPISGHRSVSWYQQTPGQGLQFLFEYFSETQRNKGNFPGRFSGRQFSNSRSEMNVSTLELGDSALYLCASSLVGLAGLNTGELFFGEGSRLTVL.

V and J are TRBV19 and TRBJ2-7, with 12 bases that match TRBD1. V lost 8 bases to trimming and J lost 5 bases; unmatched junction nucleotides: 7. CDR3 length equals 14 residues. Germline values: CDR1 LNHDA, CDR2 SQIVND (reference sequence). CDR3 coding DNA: TGTGCCAGTGCACCGGGACAGGGGGCCCACGAGCAGTACTTC. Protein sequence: CASAPGQGAHEQYF.

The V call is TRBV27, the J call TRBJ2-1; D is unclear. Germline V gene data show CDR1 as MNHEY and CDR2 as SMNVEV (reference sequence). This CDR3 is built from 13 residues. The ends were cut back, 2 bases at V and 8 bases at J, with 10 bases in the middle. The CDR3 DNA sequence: TGTGCCAGCAGTTTACCCTACGTGGATGAGCAGTTCTTC. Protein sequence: CASSLPYVDEQFF.

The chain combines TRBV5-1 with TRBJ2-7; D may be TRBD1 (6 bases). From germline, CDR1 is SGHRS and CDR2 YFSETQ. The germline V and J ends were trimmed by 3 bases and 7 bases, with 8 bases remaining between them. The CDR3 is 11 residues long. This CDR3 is CASSSTGEQYF. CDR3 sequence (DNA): TGCGCCAGCAGCTCAACAGGGGAGCAGTACTTC.

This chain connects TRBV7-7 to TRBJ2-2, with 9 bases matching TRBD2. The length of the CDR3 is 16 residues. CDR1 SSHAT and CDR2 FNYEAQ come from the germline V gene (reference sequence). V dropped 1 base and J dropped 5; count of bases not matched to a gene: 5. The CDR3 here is CASSLDPGLATGELFF. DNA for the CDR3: TGTGCCAGCAGCTTAGATCCGGGACTAGCAACCGGGGAGCTGTTTTTT.

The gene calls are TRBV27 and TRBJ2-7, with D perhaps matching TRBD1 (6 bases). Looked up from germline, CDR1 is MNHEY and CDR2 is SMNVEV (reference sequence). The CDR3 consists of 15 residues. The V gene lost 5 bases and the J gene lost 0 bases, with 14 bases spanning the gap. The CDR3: CASSTRQAGSYEQYF. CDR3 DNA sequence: TGTGCCAGCAGTACCCGACAGGCCGGCTCCTACGAGCAGTACTTC.

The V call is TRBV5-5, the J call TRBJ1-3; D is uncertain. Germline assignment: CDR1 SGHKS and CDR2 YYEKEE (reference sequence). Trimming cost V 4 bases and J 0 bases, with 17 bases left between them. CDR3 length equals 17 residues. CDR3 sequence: CASSHSHLDGSGNTIYF. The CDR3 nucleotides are TGTGCCAGCAGCCACTCACACCTGGATGGCTCTGGAAACACCATATATTTT.

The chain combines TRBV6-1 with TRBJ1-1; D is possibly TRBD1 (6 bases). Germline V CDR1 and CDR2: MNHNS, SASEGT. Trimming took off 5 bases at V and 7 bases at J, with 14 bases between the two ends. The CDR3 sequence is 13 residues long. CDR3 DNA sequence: TGTGCCAGCAGTACCGGGGGCGGAGGTGAAGCTTTCTTT. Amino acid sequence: CASSTGGGGEAFF.